These T cell receptor beta chains were read from a single sample in a study of blood T cell repertoires in COVID-19. Generated by immunoSEQ multiplex PCR, the TCRdb table keeps only in-frame clones and is missing some. The profile shows about 270,000 clones, around 90% of them singletons. Source material: PBMCs or T cells enriched from blood (not recorded which). Receptors originate from a woman in her thirties with acute COVID-19. Each CDR3 is given with its conserved first and last residue. A D gene is named only where the DNA matches it firmly. Where a row states a size, it is once, few, many or the class of an expanded clone; other rows omit it.

V gene	D gene	clone size	J gene	CDR3 length	CDR3 DNA	CDR3 protein
TRBV5-1	.	.	TRBJ2-2	17	TGCGCCAGCAGCTTGGCCGGGAGACAGATTAACACCGGGGAGCTGTTTTTT	CASSLAGRQINTGELFF
TRBV7-3	.	.	TRBJ2-3	14	TGTGCCAGCAGCTTAAACTACGAAACAGATACGCAGTATTTT	CASSLNYETDTQYF
TRBV28	TRBD2	.	TRBJ2-1	13	TGTGCCAGCAGTTCGAGCGGGAGTGATGAGCAGTTCTTC	CASSSSGSDEQFF
TRBV28	TRBD2	.	TRBJ2-7	15	TGTGCCAGCAGTTCCCACGGGGGGGATCCCTACGAGCAGTACTTC	CASSSHGGDPYEQYF
TRBV28	.	.	TRBJ1-5	14	TGTGCCAGCAGTCTTGACAATAGCAATCAGCCCCAGCATTTT	CASSLDNSNQPQHF
TRBV6-5	.	.	TRBJ2-1	12	TGTGCCAGCAGCCTCTTGTCGGATGAGCAGTTCTTC	CASSLLSDEQFF
TRBV7-2	.	.	TRBJ2-3	12	TGTGCCAGCAGCCGCGCCGTGGATACGCAGTATTTT	CASSRAVDTQYF
TRBV13	TRBD2	.	TRBJ2-1	16	TGTGCCAGCACCGCAACGAGTCTAGCGGCAACCAATGAGCAGTTCTTC	CASTATSLAATNEQFF
TRBV5-1	.	.	TRBJ1-2	15	TGCGCCAGCAGCTTGGGTCAGGACTCTAACTATGGCTACACCTTC	CASSLGQDSNYGYTF
TRBV5-8	.	.	TRBJ1-2	12	TGTGCCAGCAGCTCGTATATTCTGGGCTACACCTTC	CASSSYILGYTF
TRBV9	.	.	TRBJ1-4	15	TGTGCCAGCAGCGTAGGCGAGGGGGATGGCGAAAAACTGTTTTTT	CASSVGEGDGEKLFF
TRBV15	.	.	TRBJ1-2	15	TGTGCCACCAGCAGAGAAGGCCCAGGCCTGTATGGCTACACCTTC	CATSREGPGLYGYTF
TRBV24-1	.	.	TRBJ2-2	14	TGTGCCACCAGTGACTTTTCGGGGATCGGGGAGCTGTTTTTT	CATSDFSGIGELFF
TRBV5-1	.	.	TRBJ1-1	15	TGCGCCAGCAGTATCGGGGAAAAAACGAACACTGAAGCTTTCTTT	CASSIGEKTNTEAFF
TRBV3-1/TRBV3-2	.	.	TRBJ1-5	16	TGTGCCAGCAGCCAAGGTAAATTTCGGGGGGATCAGCCCCAGCATTTT	CASSQGKFRGDQPQHF
TRBV19	.	.	TRBJ2-2	15	TGTGCCAGTAGTATGAGGTCCCCGAACACCGGGGAGCTGTTTTTT	CASSMRSPNTGELFF
TRBV28	.	.	TRBJ2-7	14	TGTGCCAGCAGTTTGCCGGACTTTACGTCCGAGCAGTACTTC	CASSLPDFTSEQYF
TRBV19	TRBD1	.	TRBJ2-7	14	TGTGCCAGTAGTATCGCTCAGGGGGCCTACGAGCAGTACTTC	CASSIAQGAYEQYF
TRBV27	TRBD1	.	TRBJ2-7	17	TGTGCCAGCAGTTTATCGGGGTGGGGACAGGGCCCCTACGAGCAGTACTTC	CASSLSGWGQGPYEQYF
TRBV7-2	TRBD1	few	TRBJ2-1	15	TGTGCCAGCAGCCCAGGGACAGGCGTTAACAATGAGCAGTTCTTC	CASSPGTGVNNEQFF
TRBV28	.	once	TRBJ1-1	13	TGTGCCAGCAGTCCCCGGGGTCCCACTGAAGCTTTCTTT	CASSPRGPTEAFF
TRBV28	.	.	TRBJ1-1	12	TGTGCCAGCAGTGGCCCGAACACTGAAGCTTTCTTT	CASSGPNTEAFF
TRBV21-1	.	.	TRBJ2-5	15	TGTGCCAGCAGCAAAGGTAAATCGTTCCAAGAGACCCAGTACTTC	CASSKGKSFQETQYF
TRBV12-5	TRBD2	.	TRBJ2-1	19	TGTGCTAGTGGCAACCGGAACCGCCCGGGACTAGCGGGGGACAATGAGCAGTTCTTC	CASGNRNRPGLAGDNEQFF
TRBV6-5	.	.	TRBJ1-5	15	TGTGCCAGCAGTTACTCCGTTTATAGCAATCAGCCCCAGCATTTT	CASSYSVYSNQPQHF
TRBV15	.	.	TRBJ2-1	17	TGTGCCACCAGCAGAGCCCCAATAGCGGAGAAGTACAATGAGCAGTTCTTC	CATSRAPIAEKYNEQFF